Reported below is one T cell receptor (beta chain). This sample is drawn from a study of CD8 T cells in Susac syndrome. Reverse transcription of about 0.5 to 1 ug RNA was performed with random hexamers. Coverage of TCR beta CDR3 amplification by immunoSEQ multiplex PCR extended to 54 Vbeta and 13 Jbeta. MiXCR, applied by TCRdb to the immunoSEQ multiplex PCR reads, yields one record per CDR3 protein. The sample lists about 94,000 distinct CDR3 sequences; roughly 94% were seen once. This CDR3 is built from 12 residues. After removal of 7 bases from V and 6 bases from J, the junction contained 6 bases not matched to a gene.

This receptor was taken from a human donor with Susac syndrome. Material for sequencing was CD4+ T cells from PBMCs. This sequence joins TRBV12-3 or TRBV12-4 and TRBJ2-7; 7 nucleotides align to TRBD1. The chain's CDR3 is CASTLTGAEQYF. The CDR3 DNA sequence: TGTGCCAGCACCCTTACAGGGGCCGAGCAGTACTTC.